Included here is one T cell receptor beta chain sequence, with context. Its antigen is currently unknown. The entry originates in a study of cytomegalovirus exposure and HLA in healthy donors. The study, taken as a whole, reports: Later, an analysis found that TCR clusters from the first cohort tended to co-occur in the 120 validation repertoires. Whilst most TCR sequences proved rare, a subset of public TCRs occurred across many donors.

Using immunoSEQ multiplex PCR, the repertoire was profiled, and TCRdb retains in-frame clones only, with some absent. The data hold approximately 150,000 clones, with roughly 91% observed a single time. Sequencing was carried out using PBMCs. The origin of this receptor is a woman aged 18-29 years in good health and CMV-seropositive.

In DNA, the CDR3 is TGTGCCAGCAGTTCCTCCGGAGTGTCAGATACGCAGTATTTT. Translation gives CASSSSGVSDTQYF. The chain recombines TRBV28 with TRBJ2-3; D not resolved. Per the germline V gene, CDR1 is MDHEN and CDR2 is SYDVKM. The CDR3 extends over 14 amino acids. V was shortened by 4 bases and J by 4 bases, with 12 bases between the two germline ends. Looking up the rest from reference TRBV28 and TRBJ2-3 gives the full variable domain: DVKVTQSSRYLVKRTGEKVFLECVQDMDHENMFWYRQDPGLGLRLIYFSYDVKMKEKGDIPEGYSVSREKKERFSLILESASTNQTSMYLCASSSSGVSDTQYFGPGTRLTVL.